The clone carrying this T cell receptor beta chain was recorded many times. Its antigen is not known. This sample was taken from a study of regulatory T cells in long-lasting Graves disease. CDR3 regions were amplified by Arm-PCR using iRepertoire HTBI primers to build TCR beta libraries. Each CDR3 protein gets one entry after TCRdb re-called the multiplex PCR reads with MiXCR. The sample has about 470,000 distinct CDR3 sequences; roughly 21% are singletons. Trimming removed 5 bases at V and 5 bases at J, with 15 bases between. Germline V gene data show CDR1 as SGHVS and CDR2 as FNYEAQ. The CDR3 has 14 residues. Noted time point: persistent/refractory GD, antithyroid drugs over 5 years with positive TRAb. The authors made the TCR library using RNA they extracted from PBMCs. Findings and caveats of the study: Persistent disease preferred TRBV28, TRBJ1-2 and TRBJ2-5.

Sequenced material: peripheral blood mononuclear cells (PBMCs), taken when the disease was refractory, from a patient treated with antithyroid drugs. The clonotype comes from a female donor with Graves disease. This chain uses TRBV7-6 with TRBJ2-5; D call uncertain. In nucleotides, the CDR3 is TGTGCCAGCAGCCCCTTAGGCCCCGTGGAGACCCAGTACTTC. It translates to CASSPLGPVETQYF.